This T cell receptor beta chain was recorded in a study of T cells expressing NK-cell markers. Study as a whole: Eight donors were sequenced, of whom seven were HCMV-seropositive, while the remaining one was HCMV-seronegative.

TCRdb re-called the 5' RACE reads and gives one entry per CDR3 protein, without DNA. Its table lists roughly 350,000 distinct CDR3 sequences. Remarks on this clonotype: Its antigen is unknown.

Germline CDR1 and CDR2: SNHLY and FYNNEI. The CDR3 is made up of 14 amino acids. Overall study findings and caveats: Dominant NKG2C+ clonotypes accounted for 1.0-7.0% of CD8+ T cells in six donors.

The receptor was derived from a man aged 18-75 years in good health. Sequencing was done on a sample of blood T cells: a sorted CD56 or NKG2C T cell subset, CD4+ or CD8+ T cells, or bulk PBMC T cells (not recorded which). The gene calls are TRBV2 and TRBJ1-6; TCRdb reports TRBD1, a call that lacks DNA to check it against. CDR3 region: CASSPQGAGSPLHF.